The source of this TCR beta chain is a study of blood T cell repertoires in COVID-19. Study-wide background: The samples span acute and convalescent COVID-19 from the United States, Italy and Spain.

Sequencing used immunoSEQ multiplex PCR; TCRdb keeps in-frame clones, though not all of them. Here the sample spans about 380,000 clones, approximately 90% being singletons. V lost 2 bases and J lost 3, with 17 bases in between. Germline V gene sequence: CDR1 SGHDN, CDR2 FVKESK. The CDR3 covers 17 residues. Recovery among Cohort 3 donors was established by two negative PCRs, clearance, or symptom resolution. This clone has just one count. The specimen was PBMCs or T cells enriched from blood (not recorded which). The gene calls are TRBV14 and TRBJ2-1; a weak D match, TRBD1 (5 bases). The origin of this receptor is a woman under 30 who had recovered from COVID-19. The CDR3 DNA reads TGTGCCAGCAGCCAAACTTTGTTGCAGGGTCTCTACAATGAGCAGTTCTTC. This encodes CASSQTLLQGLYNEQFF.